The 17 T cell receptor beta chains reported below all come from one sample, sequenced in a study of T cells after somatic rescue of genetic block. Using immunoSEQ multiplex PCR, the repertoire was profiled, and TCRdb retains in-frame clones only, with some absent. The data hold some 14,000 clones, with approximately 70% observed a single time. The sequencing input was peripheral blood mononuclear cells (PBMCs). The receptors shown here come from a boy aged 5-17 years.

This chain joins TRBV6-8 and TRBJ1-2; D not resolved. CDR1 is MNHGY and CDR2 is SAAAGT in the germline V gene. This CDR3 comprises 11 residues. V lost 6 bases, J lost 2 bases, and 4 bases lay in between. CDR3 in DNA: TGTGCCAGCAGCCACAACTATGGCTACACCTTC. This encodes CASSHNYGYTF.

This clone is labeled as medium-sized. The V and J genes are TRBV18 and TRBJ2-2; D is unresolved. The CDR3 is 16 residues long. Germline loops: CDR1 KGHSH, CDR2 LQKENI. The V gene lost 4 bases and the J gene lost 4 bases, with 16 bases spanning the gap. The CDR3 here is CASSLFGVLGTGELFF. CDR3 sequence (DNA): TGTGCCAGCTCACTTTTTGGGGTCCTAGGCACCGGGGAGCTGTTTTTT.

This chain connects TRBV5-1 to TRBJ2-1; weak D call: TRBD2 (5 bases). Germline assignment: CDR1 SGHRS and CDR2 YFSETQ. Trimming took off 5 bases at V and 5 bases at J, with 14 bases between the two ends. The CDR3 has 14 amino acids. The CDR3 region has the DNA TGCGCCAGCAGAGACCAGAGGACTCACAATGAGCAGTTCTTC. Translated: CASRDQRTHNEQFF.

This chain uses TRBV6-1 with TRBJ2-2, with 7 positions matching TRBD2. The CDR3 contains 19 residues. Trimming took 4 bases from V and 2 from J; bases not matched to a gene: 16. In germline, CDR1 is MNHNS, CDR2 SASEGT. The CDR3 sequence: CASSVHQVLGGGNTGELFF. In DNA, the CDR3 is TGTGCCAGCAGTGTCCATCAGGTTTTGGGCGGGGGAAACACCGGGGAGCTGTTTTTT.

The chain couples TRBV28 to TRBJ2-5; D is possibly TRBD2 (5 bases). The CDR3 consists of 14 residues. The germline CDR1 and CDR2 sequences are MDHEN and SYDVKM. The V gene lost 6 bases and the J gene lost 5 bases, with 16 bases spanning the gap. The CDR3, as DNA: TGTGCCAGCAGGCTAGCACGGAGAGGGGAGACCCAGTACTTC. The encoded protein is CASRLARRGETQYF.

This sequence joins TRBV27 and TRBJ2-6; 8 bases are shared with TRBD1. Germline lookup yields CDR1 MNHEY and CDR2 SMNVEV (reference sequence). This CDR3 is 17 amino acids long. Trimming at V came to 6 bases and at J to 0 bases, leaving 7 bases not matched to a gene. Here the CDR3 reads CASSSQTGGSGANVLTF. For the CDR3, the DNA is TGTGCCAGCAGCTCCCAAACAGGGGGCTCTGGGGCCAACGTCCTGACTTTC.

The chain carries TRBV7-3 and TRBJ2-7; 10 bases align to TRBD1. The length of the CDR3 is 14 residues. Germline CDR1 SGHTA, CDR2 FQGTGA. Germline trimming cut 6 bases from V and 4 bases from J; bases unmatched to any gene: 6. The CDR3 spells CASRLPGQGYEQYF. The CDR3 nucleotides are TGTGCCAGCAGGCTACCGGGACAGGGGTACGAGCAGTACTTC.

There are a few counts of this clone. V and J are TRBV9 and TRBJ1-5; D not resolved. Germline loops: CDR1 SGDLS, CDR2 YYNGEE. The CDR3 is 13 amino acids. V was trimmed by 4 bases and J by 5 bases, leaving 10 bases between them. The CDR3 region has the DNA TGTGCCAGCAGCTCGGCAGCCCATCAGCCCCAGCATTTT. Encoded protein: CASSSAAHQPQHF.

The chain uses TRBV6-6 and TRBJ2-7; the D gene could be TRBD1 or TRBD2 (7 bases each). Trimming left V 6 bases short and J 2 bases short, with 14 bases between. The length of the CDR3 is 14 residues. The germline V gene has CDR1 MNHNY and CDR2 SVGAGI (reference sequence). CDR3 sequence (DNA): TGTGCCAGCAGGTCACAGGGGAGGGCCTACGAGCAGTACTTC. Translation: CASRSQGRAYEQYF.

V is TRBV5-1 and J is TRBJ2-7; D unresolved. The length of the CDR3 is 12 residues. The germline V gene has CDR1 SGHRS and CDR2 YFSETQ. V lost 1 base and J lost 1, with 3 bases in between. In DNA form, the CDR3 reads TGCGCCAGCAGCTTGACGTCCTACGAGCAGTACTTC. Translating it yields CASSLTSYEQYF.

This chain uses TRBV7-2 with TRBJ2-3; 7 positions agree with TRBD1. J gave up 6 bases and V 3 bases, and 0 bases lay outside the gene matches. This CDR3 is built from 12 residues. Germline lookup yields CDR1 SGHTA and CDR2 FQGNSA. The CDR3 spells CASSFRGDTQYF. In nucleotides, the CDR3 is TGTGCCAGCAGCTTCAGGGGGGATACGCAGTATTTT.

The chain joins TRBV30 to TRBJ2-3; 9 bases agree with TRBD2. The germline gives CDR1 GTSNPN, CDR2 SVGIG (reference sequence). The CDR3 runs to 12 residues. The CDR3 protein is CAASGNTDTQYF. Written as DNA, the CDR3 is TGTGCTGCTAGCGGGAACACAGATACGCAGTATTTT.

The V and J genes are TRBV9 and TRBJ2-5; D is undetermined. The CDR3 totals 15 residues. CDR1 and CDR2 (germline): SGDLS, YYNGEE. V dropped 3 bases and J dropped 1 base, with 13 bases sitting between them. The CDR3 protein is CASSESPWGQETQYF. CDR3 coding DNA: TGTGCCAGCAGCGAATCGCCCTGGGGCCAAGAGACCCAGTACTTC.

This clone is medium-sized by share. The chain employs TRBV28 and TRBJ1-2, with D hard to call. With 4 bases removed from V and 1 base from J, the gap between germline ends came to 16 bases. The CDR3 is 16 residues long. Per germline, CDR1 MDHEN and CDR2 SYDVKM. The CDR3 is CASSSFRRAGNYGYTF. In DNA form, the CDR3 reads TGTGCCAGCAGTTCCTTTAGGCGGGCGGGTAACTATGGCTACACCTTC.

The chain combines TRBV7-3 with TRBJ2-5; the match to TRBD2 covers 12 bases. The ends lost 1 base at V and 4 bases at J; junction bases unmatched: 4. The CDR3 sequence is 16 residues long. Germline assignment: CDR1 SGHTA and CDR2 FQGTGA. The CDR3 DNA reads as TGTGCCAGCAGCTTAAAACTAGCGGGGGGTCGAGAGACCCAGTACTTC. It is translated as CASSLKLAGGRETQYF.

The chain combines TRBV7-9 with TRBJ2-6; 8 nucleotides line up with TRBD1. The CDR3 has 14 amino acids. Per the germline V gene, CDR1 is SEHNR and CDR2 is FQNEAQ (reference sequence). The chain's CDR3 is CAGQELPGANVLTF. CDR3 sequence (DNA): TGTGCGGGACAGGAACTCCCTGGGGCCAACGTCCTGACTTTC.

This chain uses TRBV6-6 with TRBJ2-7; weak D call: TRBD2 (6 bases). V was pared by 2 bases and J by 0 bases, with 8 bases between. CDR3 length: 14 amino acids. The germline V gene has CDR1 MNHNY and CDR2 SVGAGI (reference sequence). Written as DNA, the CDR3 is TGTGCCAGCAGTTACATGGGGGGCTCCTACGAGCAGTACTTC. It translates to CASSYMGGSYEQYF.